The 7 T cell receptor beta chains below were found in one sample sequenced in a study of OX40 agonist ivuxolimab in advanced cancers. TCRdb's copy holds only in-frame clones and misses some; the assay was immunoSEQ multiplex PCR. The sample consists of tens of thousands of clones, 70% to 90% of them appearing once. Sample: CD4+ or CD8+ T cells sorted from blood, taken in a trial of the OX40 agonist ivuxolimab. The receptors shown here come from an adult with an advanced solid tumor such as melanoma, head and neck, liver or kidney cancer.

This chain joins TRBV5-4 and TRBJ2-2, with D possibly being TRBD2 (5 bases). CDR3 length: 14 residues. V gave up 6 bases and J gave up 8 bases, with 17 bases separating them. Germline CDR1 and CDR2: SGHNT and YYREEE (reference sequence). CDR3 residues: CASTPAGQEGELFF. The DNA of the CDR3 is TGTGCCAGCACCCCGGCGGGTCAAGAAGGGGAGCTGTTTTTT.

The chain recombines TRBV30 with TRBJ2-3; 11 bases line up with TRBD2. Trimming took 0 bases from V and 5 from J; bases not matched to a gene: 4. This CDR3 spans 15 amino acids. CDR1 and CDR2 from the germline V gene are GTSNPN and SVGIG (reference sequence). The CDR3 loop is CAWSVLAGVGDTQYF. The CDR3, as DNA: TGTGCCTGGAGTGTACTAGCGGGAGTCGGAGATACGCAGTATTTT.

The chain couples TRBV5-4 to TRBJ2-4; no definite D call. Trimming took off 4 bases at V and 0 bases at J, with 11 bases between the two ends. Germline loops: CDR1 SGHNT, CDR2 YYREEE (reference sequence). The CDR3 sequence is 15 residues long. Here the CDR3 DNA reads TGTGCCAGCAGCACGTCAAGGTTAGCCAAAAACATTCAGTACTTC. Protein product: CASSTSRLAKNIQYF. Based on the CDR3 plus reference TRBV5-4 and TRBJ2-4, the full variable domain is ETGVTQSPTHLIKTRGQQVTLRCSSQSGHNTVSWYQQALGQGPQFIFQYYREEENGRGNFPPRFSGLQFPNYSSELNVNALELDDSALYLCASSTSRLAKNIQYFGAGTRLSVL.

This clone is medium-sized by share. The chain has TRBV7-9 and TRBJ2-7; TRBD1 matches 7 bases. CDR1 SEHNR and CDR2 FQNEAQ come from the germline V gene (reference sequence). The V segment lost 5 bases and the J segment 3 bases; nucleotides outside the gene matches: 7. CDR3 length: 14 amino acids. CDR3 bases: TGTGCCAGCAGCCACCGGGACAGAAACTACGAGCAGTACTTC. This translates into CASSHRDRNYEQYF.

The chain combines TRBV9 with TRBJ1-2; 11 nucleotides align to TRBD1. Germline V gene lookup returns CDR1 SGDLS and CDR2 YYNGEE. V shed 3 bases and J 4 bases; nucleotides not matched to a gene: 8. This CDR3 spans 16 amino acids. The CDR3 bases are TGTGCCAGCAGCGGCGGGGACAGGGGGATCGCCTATGGCTACACCTTC. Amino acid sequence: CASSGGDRGIAYGYTF.

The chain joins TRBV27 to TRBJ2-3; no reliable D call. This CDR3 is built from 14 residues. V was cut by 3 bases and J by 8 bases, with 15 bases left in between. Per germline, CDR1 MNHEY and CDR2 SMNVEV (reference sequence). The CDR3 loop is CASSLVGPLSTQYF. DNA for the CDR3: TGTGCCAGCAGTTTGGTGGGTCCCCTGTCTACGCAGTATTTT.

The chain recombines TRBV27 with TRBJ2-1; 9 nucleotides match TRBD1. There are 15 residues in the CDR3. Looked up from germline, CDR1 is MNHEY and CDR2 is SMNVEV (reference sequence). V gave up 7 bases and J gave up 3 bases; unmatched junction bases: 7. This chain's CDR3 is CASTNTGGFYNEQFF. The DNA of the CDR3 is TGTGCCAGCACAAATACAGGGGGCTTCTACAATGAGCAGTTCTTC.